The 27 T cell receptor beta chains below come from one sample, sequenced in a study of CD8 T cells in ankylosing spondylitis (TCRdb year 2017). Findings and caveats that apply to the study as a whole: Blood from ankylosing spondylitis patients appeared to be characterized by a TCR beta motif composed of about eight highly homologous amino acid variants.

Their antigen targets remain unknown. The library relied on 5' RACE. The reads were generated on an Illumina HiSeq 2500. TCRdb ran its own pipeline on the public reads, namely fastp trimming at Q25 and MiXCR clone calling, and kept in-frame beta chains. Under each unique CDR3 protein, matching rows form one entry showing the most common genes and DNA. The sample yields 130,000 or so distinct CDR3 sequences; roughly 17% were counted once. The biggest ten clones account for approximately 33% of the sample. The sample comprised blood, either unsorted or a sorted T cell fraction (not recorded which). The source of these receptors is a male donor with ankylosing spondylitis.

This clonotype turned up a few times. CDR3 residues: CASSRGIYATEAFF. The CDR3 DNA reads TGTGCCAGCAGTCGAGGGATCTATGCCACTGAAGCTTTCTTT. The chain carries TRBV27 and TRBJ1-1; D ambiguous. V dropped 5 bases and J dropped 4 bases, with 14 bases sitting between them. The CDR3 loop spans 14 amino acids. Germline CDR1 is MNHEY and CDR2 is SMNVEV (reference sequence).

The gene calls are TRBV10-3 and TRBJ2-1; 9 nucleotides match TRBD2. CDR1 and CDR2 (germline): ENHRY, SYGVKD. V was pared by 6 bases and J by 0 bases, with 9 bases of the junction left unmatched. CDR3 length: 17 amino acids. The CDR3 spells CAIREAGGGASYNEQFF. For the CDR3, the DNA is TGTGCCATCAGGGAGGCGGGAGGGGGCGCCTCCTACAATGAGCAGTTCTTC.

This clonotype was picked up a small number of times. The V gene is TRBV6-2 or TRBV6-3, the J gene TRBJ2-1; 10 bases agree with TRBD2. Germline V gene lookup returns CDR1 MNHEY and CDR2 SVGEGT. The J segment lost 6 bases and the V segment lost 2 bases, leaving 10 bases of the junction unmatched. The CDR3 runs 17 residues. CDR3 amino acids: CASSYNGGLAGANEQFF. CDR3 coding DNA: TGTGCCAGCAGTTACAACGGTGGGCTAGCGGGAGCCAATGAGCAGTTCTTC.

This clonotype appeared a single time. The rearrangement links TRBV7-8 to TRBJ2-7, with D tentatively TRBD2 (5 bases). The CDR3 has 15 residues. The germline V gene encodes CDR1 SGHVS and CDR2 FQNEAQ. Deletions cut 4 bases from V and 4 bases from J, with 17 bases between. The CDR3 here is CASSSDASGIYEQYF. As DNA, the CDR3 is TGTGCCAGCAGCTCCGACGCCAGCGGTATATACGAGCAGTACTTC.

This clonotype occurred a few times. J is TRBJ2-5 and V is TRBV7-9; possibly TRBD2 for D (6 bases). The V gene's germline CDR1 is SEHNR and CDR2 FQNEAQ (reference sequence). This CDR3 is 15 amino acids long. The V gene lost 4 bases and the J gene lost 1 base, with 13 bases spanning the gap. CDR3 residues: CASSWARGPQETQYF. The CDR3 DNA follows: TGTGCCAGCAGCTGGGCGCGGGGTCCCCAAGAGACCCAGTACTTC.

The sample holds many counts of this clonotype. This rearrangement joins TRBV29-1 to TRBJ2-7; 9 nucleotides match TRBD1. Trimming at V came to 1 base and at J to 6 bases, leaving 7 bases not matched to a gene. This CDR3 is 14 amino acids long. CDR1 SQVTM and CDR2 ANQGSEA come from the germline V gene. The DNA for the CDR3 is TGCAGCGTTGAAGTCCTGAGACAGGGGGTCGAGCAGTACTTC. Amino acid sequence: CSVEVLRQGVEQYF.

In this sample, this clonotype turned up a few times. The chain has TRBV20-1 and TRBJ1-1, with D hard to call. CDR3 length: 10 residues. CDR1 is DFQATT, CDR2 SNEGSKA, per germline (reference sequence). The germline V and J ends were trimmed by 7 bases and 6 bases, with 9 bases remaining between them. The DNA for the CDR3 is TGCAGTGTCAGGACCGCTGAAGCTTTCTTT. Amino acids: CSVRTAEAFF.

The CDR3 bases are TGCGCCAGCAGCCAACGGGGGGACCACACCGGGGAGCTGTTTTTT. Its protein is CASSQRGDHTGELFF. The chain joins TRBV4-1 to TRBJ2-2, with 7 bases aligning to TRBD2. The germline V gene encodes CDR1 MGHRA and CDR2 YSYEKL. J was trimmed by 3 bases and V by 2 bases; bases with no gene match: 3. The CDR3 extends over 15 amino acids.

This clonotype has more than one count but fewer than ten. The CDR3 bases are TGTGCCAGCAGCCCGGACAGGGCCTACAATGAGCAGTTCTTC. Protein: CASSPDRAYNEQFF. The chain employs TRBV13 and TRBJ2-1, with 8 bases fitting TRBD1. V lost 5 bases to trimming and J lost 2 bases; unmatched junction nucleotides: 2. The CDR3 runs to 14 residues. CDR1 PRHDT and CDR2 FYEKMQ come from the germline V gene (reference sequence).

Only a few counts were recorded for this clonotype. The V and J genes are TRBV12-3 or TRBV12-4 and TRBJ2-2, with D uncertain. CDR3 length: 12 residues. V gave up 6 bases and J gave up 6 bases, with 8 bases separating them. CDR3 region: CASRARPGELFF. The CDR3 DNA is TGTGCCAGCAGGGCTAGGCCCGGGGAGCTGTTTTTT.

Many counts were recorded for this clonotype. The CDR3: CASSQGTVPEAFF. In DNA, the CDR3 is TGCGCCAGCAGCCAAGGGACAGTTCCTGAAGCTTTCTTT. This chain joins TRBV4-1 and TRBJ1-1, with D tentatively TRBD1 (6 bases). V lost 1 base, J lost 6 bases, and 9 bases lay in between. The CDR3 has 13 residues. Per germline, CDR1 MGHRA and CDR2 YSYEKL.

The chain recombines TRBV6-1 with TRBJ2-1, with D possibly matching TRBD1 (5 bases). Germline V gene lookup returns CDR1 MNHNS and CDR2 SASEGT. The CDR3 has 16 amino acids. V was clipped by 4 bases and J by 1 base, with 14 bases between them. CDR3 bases: TGTGCCAGCAGTGGAGTAATTCAGGGATCCTACAATGAGCAGTTCTTC. As protein: CASSGVIQGSYNEQFF.

V gene TRBV7-3 combines with J gene TRBJ1-1; weak D call: TRBD1 (6 bases). Germline lookup yields CDR1 SGHTA and CDR2 FQGTGA. The V and J ends lost 5 bases and 2 bases respectively, with 15 bases between them. The CDR3 has 15 amino acids. The CDR3 region has the DNA TGTGCCAGCAGCGCATATGACAGGATAAACACTGAAGCTTTCTTT. It specifies CASSAYDRINTEAFF.

The chain couples TRBV27 to TRBJ2-5, with a possible D match to TRBD2 (6 bases). This CDR3 has 14 residues. Trimming shortened V by 8 bases and J by 3 bases, and 16 bases separated the two germline ends. The V gene's germline CDR1 is MNHEY and CDR2 SMNVEV (reference sequence). This chain's CDR3 is CASSLGSSEETQYF. CDR3 DNA: TGTGCCAGCTCCCTCGGGAGTTCAGAAGAGACCCAGTACTTC.

This clonotype appeared a few times. The chain uses TRBV5-6 and TRBJ2-5; 7 positions agree with TRBD1. The CDR3 is 14 amino acids. The trim removed 4 bases at V and 2 bases at J, leaving 5 bases unmatched. Germline lookup yields CDR1 SGHDT and CDR2 YYEEEE. CDR3 sequence reads: CASSPRDRQETQYF. DNA for the CDR3: TGTGCCAGCAGCCCACGGGACAGACAAGAGACCCAGTACTTC.

The rearrangement links TRBV3-1 to TRBJ2-1; D possibly corresponds to TRBD2 (6 bases). The V end was cut by 1 base, the J end by 7 bases, with 11 bases between. CDR3 length: 14 residues. Germline V gene lookup returns CDR1 LGHDT and CDR2 YNNKEL (reference sequence). The CDR3 DNA reads as TGTGCCAGCAGCCAAGGGGGGGATGGAAATGAGCAGTTCTTC. Protein sequence: CASSQGGDGNEQFF.

This clonotype is classed as medium-sized. The rearrangement joins TRBV29-1 to TRBJ1-5; D not resolved. Germline loops: CDR1 SQVTM, CDR2 ANQGSEA. CDR3 length equals 14 residues. Deletions cut 0 bases from V and 2 bases from J, with 8 bases between. The CDR3 reads CSVEETGGNQPQHF. For the CDR3, the DNA is TGCAGCGTTGAAGAAACTGGAGGCAATCAGCCCCAGCATTTT. Full variable domain (rest looked up from reference TRBV29-1 and TRBJ1-5): SAVISQKPSRDICQRGTSLTIQCQVDSQVTMMFWYRQQPGQSLTLIATANQGSEATYESGFVIDKFPISRPNLTFSTLTVSNMSPEDSSIYLCSVEETGGNQPQHFGDGTRLSIL.

The chain carries TRBV20-1 and TRBJ2-3; D gene ambiguous. V lost 6 bases to trimming and J lost 2 bases, with 18 bases between them. This CDR3 comprises 15 residues. Germline V gene sequence: CDR1 DFQATT, CDR2 SNEGSKA (reference sequence). CDR3 protein: CSAPPLDLNTDTQYF. CDR3 in DNA: TGCAGTGCCCCACCCCTGGACCTCAACACAGATACGCAGTATTTT.

The chain couples TRBV7-6 to TRBJ1-5; D is perhaps TRBD1 (6 bases). The CDR3 length is 16 residues. V was pared by 1 base and J by 6 bases, with 16 bases between. Germline assignment: CDR1 SGHVS and CDR2 FNYEAQ. The CDR3 spells CASSLGEGGAAQPQHF. CDR3 coding DNA: TGTGCCAGCAGCTTAGGAGAGGGGGGGGCAGCTCAGCCCCAGCATTTT.

This clonotype occurred many times. This rearrangement joins TRBV29-1 to TRBJ2-7; D remains ambiguous. V lost 3 bases and J 4 bases, leaving 10 bases between the germline ends. Looked up from germline, CDR1 is SQVTM and CDR2 is ANQGSEA. The CDR3 has 12 amino acids. The chain's CDR3 is CSVERSEYEQYF. CDR3 bases: TGCAGCGTTGAGAGAAGCGAGTACGAGCAGTACTTC.

The chain uses TRBV12-3 or TRBV12-4 and TRBJ2-1, with 7 bases identical to TRBD2. The CDR3 runs 15 residues. V gave up 2 bases and J gave up 4 bases; unmatched junction bases: 5. The CDR3 loop reads CASSLLAGPYNEQFF. The CDR3 nucleotides read TGTGCCAGCAGTTTATTAGCGGGCCCATACAATGAGCAGTTCTTC.

The chain combines TRBV11-3 with TRBJ2-7, with D perhaps being TRBD1 or TRBD2 (5 bases each). V gave up 2 bases and J gave up 0 bases, with 11 bases separating them. Germline V lookup: CDR1 SGHNT, CDR2 YENEEA. The CDR3 covers 15 residues. Here the CDR3 DNA reads TGTGCCAGCAGCTTATTGGGGGTCTCCTCCTACGAGCAGTACTTC. Protein product: CASSLLGVSSYEQYF.

The chain is built from TRBV27 and TRBJ2-7; D is possibly TRBD1 (6 bases). The CDR3 totals 14 residues. The V gene lost 3 bases and the J gene lost 0 bases, with 9 bases spanning the gap. From germline, CDR1 is MNHEY and CDR2 SMNVEV (reference sequence). The CDR3 spells CASSFDRYSYEQYF. The DNA of the CDR3 is TGTGCCAGCAGTTTCGACAGGTACTCCTACGAGCAGTACTTC.

The rearrangement joins TRBV2 to TRBJ2-7; D uncertain. V was cut by 7 bases and J by 2 bases, with 15 bases left in between. The CDR3 has 14 amino acids. CDR1 SNHLY and CDR2 FYNNEI come from the germline V gene. The CDR3 protein is CASTTQDDPYEQYF. The CDR3 DNA is TGTGCCAGCACTACCCAGGACGATCCCTACGAGCAGTACTTC.

Only a few counts were recorded for this clonotype. The chain has TRBV12-3 or TRBV12-4 and TRBJ2-6; tentative D call: TRBD2 (7 bases). The CDR3 is made up of 17 amino acids. V was trimmed by 1 base and J by 4 bases, leaving 14 bases between them. CDR3 protein: CASSLGLGGVGANVLTF. The CDR3 region has the DNA TGTGCCAGCAGTTTAGGACTAGGGGGGGTCGGGGCCAACGTCCTGACTTTC.

The sample holds many counts of this clonotype. The genes are TRBV29-1 and TRBJ2-1; 14 nucleotides align to TRBD2. The CDR3 runs to 15 residues. With 6 bases clipped from V and 10 bases from J, the junction kept 11 bases outside the gene matches. Germline assignment: CDR1 SQVTM and CDR2 ANQGSEA. As DNA, the CDR3 is TGCAGCGTGAACCTGGGACTAGCGGGGGACCTAGAGCAGTTCTTC. It translates to CSVNLGLAGDLEQFF.

The J gene is TRBJ2-1, the V gene TRBV6-5; D is unclear. This CDR3 is 14 amino acids long. Germline V gene lookup returns CDR1 MNHEY and CDR2 SVGAGI. V was trimmed by 4 bases and J by 0 bases, leaving 7 bases between them. The CDR3, as DNA: TGTGCCAGCAGTTTCTCGAGCTCCTACAATGAGCAGTTCTTC. The encoded protein is CASSFSSSYNEQFF.